This entry lists 24 T cell receptor beta chains sequenced from one sample in a study of human thymus T cells. The data were produced by immunoSEQ multiplex PCR, yet TCRdb's version contains in-frame clones alone and is incomplete. The data contain about 43,000 clones, approximately 95% of them singletons. The sample was blood. The receptors were gathered from a girl less than two years old with a congenital heart defect but otherwise immunologically healthy.

This sequence joins TRBV19 and TRBJ1-1; the D is unclear. The V and J ends lost 3 bases and 1 base respectively, with 3 bases between them. CDR1 LNHDA and CDR2 SQIVND come from the germline V gene (reference sequence). CDR3 length: 12 residues. The CDR3 spells CASSIENTEAFF. CDR3 in DNA: TGTGCCAGTAGTATTGAGAACACTGAAGCTTTCTTT.

The CDR3 nucleotides are TGTGCCAGCAGTTTTGCATCTGGGTCCGTAGGTGAAGCTTTCTTT. Its protein is CASSFASGSVGEAFF. The rearrangement links TRBV28 to TRBJ1-1; D call uncertain. This CDR3 has 15 residues. The V and J ends lost 3 bases and 7 bases respectively, with 18 bases between them. CDR1 and CDR2 from the germline V gene are MDHEN and SYDVKM.

The chain links TRBV6-1 to TRBJ2-7; D remains ambiguous. CDR1 and CDR2 from the germline V gene are MNHNS and SASEGT. This CDR3 spans 12 amino acids. Trimming left V 2 bases short and J 1 base short, with 3 bases between. CDR3 coding DNA: TGTGCCAGCAGTGAACAGTCCTACGAGCAGTACTTC. Amino acids: CASSEQSYEQYF.

The chain employs TRBV18 and TRBJ2-1, with D possibly TRBD2 on 6 matching bases. Trimming removed 3 bases from V and 2 bases from J, with 11 bases in between. CDR1 and CDR2 (germline): KGHSH, LQKENI. This CDR3 has 15 amino acids. CDR3 coding DNA: TGTGCCAGCTCACCCCGACTAGATCCCTACAATGAGCAGTTCTTC. It specifies CASSPRLDPYNEQFF.

This sequence joins TRBV6-5 and TRBJ2-7; no definite D call. Per the germline V gene, CDR1 is MNHEY and CDR2 is SVGAGI. Deletions cut 6 bases from V and 5 bases from J, with 20 bases between. The CDR3 is made up of 15 amino acids. CDR3 residues: CASSRVLSPPHEQYF. In nucleotides, the CDR3 is TGTGCCAGCAGCCGCGTACTGTCCCCTCCCCACGAGCAGTACTTC.

This chain joins TRBV7-9 and TRBJ1-5; D unresolved. The CDR3 sequence is 15 residues long. With 5 bases removed from V and 3 bases from J, the gap between germline ends came to 14 bases. CDR1 SEHNR and CDR2 FQNEAQ come from the germline V gene (reference sequence). CDR3 in amino acids: CASSPAGSANQPQHF. The DNA of the CDR3 is TGTGCCAGCAGCCCGGCAGGTTCTGCCAATCAGCCCCAGCATTTT.

This clone came up a few times. The rearrangement links TRBV10-3 to TRBJ1-1; D perhaps matches TRBD1 (5 bases). This CDR3 contains 13 residues. V was shortened by 3 bases and J by 4 bases, with 9 bases between the two germline ends. Germline V gene lookup returns CDR1 ENHRY and CDR2 SYGVKD. Here the CDR3 reads CAISDRGFTEAFF. The CDR3 DNA reads TGTGCCATCAGTGATCGGGGGTTCACTGAAGCTTTCTTT.

V is TRBV27 and J is TRBJ2-7; D is undetermined. V was clipped by 7 bases and J by 6 bases, with 7 bases between them. Germline CDR1 reads MNHEY; CDR2 reads SMNVEV (reference sequence). The CDR3 is 10 amino acids. The CDR3, as DNA: TGTGCCAGCAAAAGGGTCGAGCAGTACTTC. Residues: CASKRVEQYF.

The chain employs TRBV7-9 and TRBJ1-4; 8 bases match TRBD1. Germline values: CDR1 SEHNR, CDR2 FQNEAQ (reference sequence). J was trimmed by 4 bases and V by 10 bases; bases with no gene match: 5. The CDR3 covers 13 residues. The CDR3 DNA follows: TGTGCCACCTCCGGACAGGGTAATGAAAAACTGTTTTTT. This codes for CATSGQGNEKLFF. Combining the CDR3 with reference TRBV7-9 and TRBJ1-4 gives the whole variable domain DTGVSQNPRHKITKRGQNVTFRCDPISEHNRLYWYRQTLGQGPEFLTYFQNEAQLEKSRLLSDRFSAERPKGSFSTLEIQRTEQGDSAMYLCATSGQGNEKLFFGSGTQLSVL.

The genes are TRBV29-1 and TRBJ2-1; D not certain. This CDR3 region has 17 residues. The V gene's germline CDR1 is SQVTM and CDR2 ANQGSEA. Deletions cut 3 bases from V and 8 bases from J, with 26 bases between. CDR3 protein: CSVDGAPGSGSFYEQFF. The CDR3 region has the DNA TGCAGCGTTGATGGTGCACCAGGATCGGGTAGTTTCTATGAGCAGTTCTTC.

There are a few counts of this clone. The CDR3 DNA reads as TGTGCCAGCTTCGACAGGTCCTACTTGGGCTACACCTTC. It codes for CASFDRSYLGYTF. The chain uses TRBV19 and TRBJ1-2; TRBD1 is a possible D gene (6 bases). The germline V and J ends were trimmed by 9 bases and 8 bases, with 19 bases remaining between them. Per germline, CDR1 LNHDA and CDR2 SQIVND (reference sequence). There are 13 residues in the CDR3.

The rearrangement links TRBV20-1 to TRBJ2-7; D is ambiguous. Trimming removed 7 bases at V and 3 bases at J, with 10 bases between. The CDR3 loop spans 11 amino acids. Germline loops: CDR1 DFQATT, CDR2 SNEGSKA (reference sequence). The CDR3 sequence is CSGATIYEQYF. The CDR3 region has the DNA TGCAGTGGGGCCACAATCTACGAGCAGTACTTC.

CDR3 region: CASSLGAVRRNEQFF. The CDR3, as DNA: TGTGCCAGCAGCTTGGGGGCCGTGCGGCGGAATGAGCAGTTCTTC. The chain carries TRBV5-4 and TRBJ2-1; the D is unclear. V dropped 0 bases and J dropped 7 bases, with 14 bases sitting between them. The CDR3 length is 15 residues. Per germline, CDR1 SGHNT and CDR2 YYREEE (reference sequence).

V is TRBV29-1 and J is TRBJ1-2, with TRBD1 as a possible D gene (5 bases). The CDR3 sequence is 12 residues long. Germline lookup yields CDR1 SQVTM and CDR2 ANQGSEA. V was trimmed by 6 bases and J by 4 bases, leaving 12 bases between them. CDR3 protein: CSVGGEGYGYTF. DNA for the CDR3: TGCAGCGTGGGGGGAGAGGGCTATGGCTACACCTTC.

J is TRBJ2-3 and V is TRBV18; TRBD2 matches at 7 bases. Germline lookup yields CDR1 KGHSH and CDR2 LQKENI. V dropped 3 bases and J dropped 5; count of bases not matched to a gene: 20. The CDR3 contains 19 residues. CDR3 loop: CASSPSLFGVKRGEDTQYF. In DNA form, the CDR3 reads TGTGCCAGCTCACCCTCTCTTTTTGGTGTGAAGCGGGGAGAAGATACGCAGTATTTT.

The chain uses TRBV29-1 and TRBJ2-7; 10 nucleotides align to TRBD2. CDR1 is SQVTM and CDR2 is ANQGSEA in the germline V gene. This CDR3 contains 12 residues. With 7 bases clipped from V and 6 bases from J, the junction kept 6 bases outside the gene matches. CDR3 nucleotides: TGCAGCGCTTCTAGCGGGAGAGGCGAGCAGTACTTC. Translating gives CSASSGRGEQYF.

The chain couples TRBV20-1 to TRBJ2-7; D unclear. Trimming removed 2 bases from V and 3 bases from J, with 5 bases in between. The length of the CDR3 is 11 residues. Germline loops: CDR1 DFQATT, CDR2 SNEGSKA (reference sequence). The CDR3 is CSARPDYEQYF. CDR3 sequence (DNA): TGCAGTGCTAGACCCGACTACGAGCAGTACTTC.

This clone occurred once. This rearrangement joins TRBV19 to TRBJ1-1; 10 nucleotides line up with TRBD1. Trimming at V came to 6 bases and at J to 0 bases, leaving 4 bases not matched to a gene. The CDR3 has 15 amino acids. Germline-derived CDR1 and CDR2 are LNHDA and SQIVND (reference sequence). The CDR3: CASSGQGGMNTEAFF. DNA of the CDR3: TGTGCCAGTAGCGGACAGGGGGGGATGAACACTGAAGCTTTCTTT.

The chain recombines TRBV9 with TRBJ1-1, with 7 bases fitting TRBD1. V lost 0 bases to trimming and J lost 6 bases; unmatched junction nucleotides: 11. The CDR3 length is 16 residues. The germline gives CDR1 SGDLS, CDR2 YYNGEE. CDR3 in amino acids: CASSVVAGTASAEAFF. The CDR3 DNA reads as TGTGCCAGCAGCGTAGTAGCGGGGACAGCAAGTGCTGAAGCTTTCTTT.

The chain links TRBV19 to TRBJ2-1, with 10 nucleotides matching TRBD2. This CDR3 has 16 residues. Trimming took 4 bases from V and 1 from J; bases not matched to a gene: 4. Per the germline V gene, CDR1 is LNHDA and CDR2 is SQIVND (reference sequence). The CDR3 spells CASSKKAGGSYNEQFF. The CDR3, as DNA: TGTGCCAGTAGTAAAAAAGCGGGAGGGTCCTACAATGAGCAGTTCTTC.

The chain combines TRBV30 with TRBJ1-5; 7 bases are shared with TRBD1. The V gene's germline CDR1 is GTSNPN and CDR2 SVGIG (reference sequence). V was clipped by 2 bases and J by 7 bases; unmatched bases: 5. The CDR3 sequence is 13 residues long. CDR3 residues: CAWSSQGGQPQHF. CDR3 DNA sequence: TGTGCCTGGAGTAGCCAGGGGGGACAGCCCCAGCATTTT.

The CDR3 loop is CASSQESFGVSEAFF. CDR3 coding DNA: TGCGCCAGCAGCCAAGAATCCTTCGGGGTGTCTGAAGCTTTCTTT. The chain has TRBV4-1 and TRBJ1-1; D uncertain. V was cut by 0 bases and J by 6 bases, with 14 bases left in between. CDR1 is MGHRA, CDR2 YSYEKL, per germline. The CDR3 extends over 15 amino acids.

This rearrangement joins TRBV18 to TRBJ1-5, with 8 bases lining up with TRBD1. With 3 bases clipped from V and 2 bases from J, the junction kept 0 bases outside the gene matches. Germline CDR1 is KGHSH and CDR2 is LQKENI. The CDR3 consists of 14 residues. The DNA for the CDR3 is TGTGCCAGCTCACCGACAGGGGGCAATCAGCCCCAGCATTTT. Amino acid sequence: CASSPTGGNQPQHF.

This chain links TRBV7-6 with TRBJ1-2; a weak D match, TRBD1 (6 bases). The CDR3 spans 12 residues. Trimming cost V 1 base and J 8 bases, with 8 bases left between them. Germline V gene data show CDR1 as SGHVS and CDR2 as FNYEAQ. The CDR3 loop is CASSLGQGGYTF. The DNA of the CDR3 is TGTGCCAGCAGCTTAGGCCAGGGGGGCTACACCTTC.